Included here is one TCR beta chain sequence, with context. V lost 4 bases and J lost 0, with 13 bases in between. The CDR3 has 15 residues. Germline CDR1 and CDR2: SGHKS and YYEKEE (reference sequence). This entry belongs to a study of blood T cells in healthy people across ages. Next came a second PCR, run for about 7 to 12 cycles, which used a sample-barcoded 5' primer along with a J-beta primer mix. TCRdb processed the 5' RACE reads anew with MiXCR; each CDR3 protein has one entry. The data show some 930,000 distinct CDR3 sequences, 29% seen once. Another study also made use of these data, one on T cells of mothers and their children.

The source material was blood. V gene TRBV5-5 combines with J gene TRBJ1-2, with D tentatively TRBD1 (6 bases). This TCR came from a woman between 40 and 50 years old in good health. CDR3 DNA: TGTGCCAGCAGCCCGGGTAGGGGGTCTAACTATGGCTACACCTTC. Translating gives CASSPGRGSNYGYTF. The full variable domain, in which reference TRBV5-5 and TRBJ1-2 provide the parts outside the CDR3, is DAGVTQSPTHLIKTRGQQVTLRCSPISGHKSVSWYQQVLGQGPQFIFQYYEKEERGRGNFPDRFSARQFPNYSSELNVNALLLGDSALYLCASSPGRGSNYGYTFGSGTRLTVV.